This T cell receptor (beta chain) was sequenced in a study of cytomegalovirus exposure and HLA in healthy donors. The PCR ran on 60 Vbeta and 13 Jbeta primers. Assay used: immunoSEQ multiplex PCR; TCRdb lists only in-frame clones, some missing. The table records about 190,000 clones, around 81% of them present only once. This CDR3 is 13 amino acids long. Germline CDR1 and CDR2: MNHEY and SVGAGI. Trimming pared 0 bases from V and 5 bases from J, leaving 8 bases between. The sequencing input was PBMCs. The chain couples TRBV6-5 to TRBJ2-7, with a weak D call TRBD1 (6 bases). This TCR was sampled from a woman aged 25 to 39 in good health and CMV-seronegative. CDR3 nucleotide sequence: TGTGCCAGCAGTTACTCGGGGGCCCACGAGCAGTACTTC. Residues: CASSYSGAHEQYF.